Following are 16 T cell receptor beta chains from one sample sequenced in a study of T cell responses to AZD1222 COVID-19 vaccine. The repertoire was sequenced with immunoSEQ multiplex PCR; TCRdb's copy has only in-frame clones and lacks some. The sample lists tens of thousands of clones; around 90% were seen once. The sample here was peripheral blood, taken 28 days after the second AZD1222 dose. The receptors come from an adult who received the AZD1222 COVID-19 vaccine.

V gene TRBV5-6 combines with J gene TRBJ2-5; maybe TRBD1 (6 bases). The germline gives CDR1 SGHDT, CDR2 YYEEEE. V lost 0 bases and J lost 7, with 19 bases in between. This CDR3 has 16 residues. The CDR3 sequence: CASSLVGIGFRGTQYF. As DNA, the CDR3 is TGTGCCAGCAGCTTGGTGGGTATCGGGTTCAGGGGGACCCAGTACTTC.

The rearrangement joins TRBV6-5 to TRBJ1-1; no clear D. V was clipped by 2 bases and J by 6 bases, with 16 bases between them. This CDR3 comprises 15 residues. Germline CDR1 MNHEY, CDR2 SVGAGI. CDR3 protein: CASSYGVSDKSEAFF. The CDR3 region has the DNA TGTGCCAGCAGTTACGGGGTAAGCGATAAGTCTGAAGCTTTCTTT.

The chain combines TRBV7-9 with TRBJ1-1, with unresolved D. Germline V lookup: CDR1 SEHNR, CDR2 FQNEAQ (reference sequence). Between the trimmed V and J ends, which lost 5 bases and 0 bases, there was a span of 10 bases. The length of the CDR3 is 14 residues. The CDR3 reads CASSLQMMNTEAFF. The DNA for the CDR3 is TGTGCCAGCAGCCTACAGATGATGAACACTGAAGCTTTCTTT.

V usage is TRBV7-6 and J usage is TRBJ2-6; D is unclear. V was pared by 4 bases and J by 12 bases, with 7 bases between. Germline values: CDR1 SGHVS, CDR2 FNYEAQ. CDR3 size: 11 residues. CDR3 nucleotides: TGTGCCAGCAGCTCTAGGACCGTCCTGACTTTC. This gives the protein CASSSRTVLTF. Using reference TRBV7-6 and TRBJ2-6 for the parts outside the CDR3, the full variable domain is GAGVSQSPRYKVTKRGQDVALRCDPISGHVSLYWYRQALGQGPEFLTYFNYEAQQDKSGLPNDRFSAERPEGSISTLTIQRTEQRDSAMYRCASSSRTVLTFGAGSRLTVL.

The DNA for the CDR3 is TGTGCCAGTCGAGCGGTAGGGGAAGAGACCCAGTACTTC. Protein product: CASRAVGEETQYF. The V call is TRBV19, the J call TRBJ2-5; D may be TRBD1 or TRBD2 (5 bases each). Trimming removed 8 bases from V and 3 bases from J, with 13 bases in between. The CDR3 runs 13 residues. Germline values: CDR1 LNHDA, CDR2 SQIVND (reference sequence).

CDR3 in DNA: TGTGCCAGCAGCGTTGAGGGGGACATAAATCAGCCCCAGCATTTT. Translation gives CASSVEGDINQPQHF. The chain is built from TRBV9 and TRBJ1-5, with D possibly being TRBD1 (6 bases). Per the germline V gene, CDR1 is SGDLS and CDR2 is YYNGEE. The CDR3 is made up of 15 amino acids. Trimming cost V 2 bases and J 4 bases, with 13 bases left between them. Complete variable domain (other parts from reference TRBV9 and TRBJ1-5): DSGVTQTPKHLITATGQRVTLRCSPRSGDLSVYWYQQSLDQGLQFLIQYYNGEERAKGNILERFSAQQFPDLHSELNLSSLELGDSALYFCASSVEGDINQPQHFGDGTRLSIL.

The V call is TRBV7-8, the J call TRBJ2-7; D is perhaps TRBD2 (7 bases). Germline CDR1 and CDR2: SGHVS and FQNEAQ. Trimming shortened V by 2 bases and J by 1 base, and 12 bases separated the two germline ends. The CDR3 extends over 15 amino acids. The CDR3 reads CASSLQGTTSYEQYF. The CDR3 DNA is TGTGCCAGCAGCTTACAGGGGACTACTTCCTACGAGCAGTACTTC.

The V gene is TRBV6-1, the J gene TRBJ1-6; 7 nucleotides line up with TRBD1. Germline CDR1 MNHNS, CDR2 SASEGT. This CDR3 has 16 residues. V lost 2 bases to trimming and J lost 7 bases; unmatched junction nucleotides: 8. The CDR3 coding sequence is TGTGCCAGCAGTGAATACTCGGGACAGAACAATTCACCCCTCCACTTT. As protein: CASSEYSGQNNSPLHF.

The gene calls are TRBV5-5 and TRBJ2-7, with TRBD2 matching 8 bases. This CDR3 has 18 residues. The trim removed 0 bases at V and 4 bases at J, leaving 15 bases unmatched. Germline-derived CDR1 and CDR2 are SGHKS and YYEKEE (reference sequence). CDR3 in amino acids: CASSLGGAGGRLFYEQYF. The CDR3, as DNA: TGTGCCAGCAGCTTGGGCGGGGCGGGGGGCCGCCTTTTTTACGAGCAGTACTTC.

This sequence joins TRBV14 and TRBJ1-4, with a weak D call TRBD1 (5 bases). Germline assignment: CDR1 SGHDN and CDR2 FVKESK. The CDR3 extends over 15 amino acids. V gave up 1 base and J gave up 3 bases, with 9 bases separating them. The DNA for the CDR3 is TGTGCCAGCAGCCAAGCAGGGTTTTCTAATGAAAAACTGTTTTTT. Its protein is CASSQAGFSNEKLFF.

V and J are TRBV6-1 and TRBJ1-2; D is ambiguous. Trimming pared 2 bases from V and 6 bases from J, leaving 10 bases between. This CDR3 comprises 13 residues. Germline values: CDR1 MNHNS, CDR2 SASEGT. The CDR3 nucleotides are TGTGCCAGCAGTGAAAACGGGGAACATGGCTACACCTTC. Its translation: CASSENGEHGYTF.

The genes are TRBV7-2 and TRBJ2-7, with D unclear. The length of the CDR3 is 11 residues. Trimming pared 2 bases from V and 7 bases from J, leaving 6 bases between. The V gene's germline CDR1 is SGHTA and CDR2 FQGNSA. The CDR3: CASSLSGEQYF. As DNA, the CDR3 is TGTGCCAGCAGCTTAAGTGGGGAGCAGTACTTC.

This chain uses TRBV4-1 with TRBJ1-2, with 8 positions matching TRBD1. Losses at the gene ends were 3 bases for V and 8 bases for J; bases not matched to a gene: 8. Looked up from germline, CDR1 is MGHRA and CDR2 is YSYEKL. The CDR3 sequence is 14 residues long. Written as DNA, the CDR3 is TGCGCCAGCAGCCATCCCAAGGACAGGGAGGGCTACACCTTC. It specifies CASSHPKDREGYTF.

The chain uses TRBV4-3 and TRBJ2-3; TRBD1 or TRBD2 may be the D gene (6 bases each). Trimming took off 1 base at V and 1 base at J, with 12 bases between the two ends. Germline V gene data show CDR1 as LGHNA and CDR2 as YSLEER. This CDR3 contains 16 residues. CDR3 protein: CASSQAGGGGTDTQYF. The CDR3 nucleotides read TGCGCCAGCAGCCAAGCCGGGGGCGGGGGCACAGATACGCAGTATTTT.

This clone showed up just a few times. V gene TRBV6-5 combines with J gene TRBJ1-2; a weak D match, TRBD1 (6 bases). CDR3 length: 15 amino acids. The germline V gene has CDR1 MNHEY and CDR2 SVGAGI. The germline V and J ends were trimmed by 6 bases and 2 bases, with 16 bases remaining between them. DNA for the CDR3: TGTGCCAGCAGCCGAGGCCTAGGGGGAAACTATGGCTACACCTTC. As protein: CASSRGLGGNYGYTF.

The chain is built from TRBV12-3 or TRBV12-4 and TRBJ1-6, with D perhaps matching TRBD1 (5 bases). V shed 6 bases and J shed 9 bases, with 9 bases lying between them. There are 12 residues in the CDR3. The DNA for the CDR3 is TGTGCCAGCAGCCCGGGGGTTTCACCCCTCCACTTT. Its translation is CASSPGVSPLHF.